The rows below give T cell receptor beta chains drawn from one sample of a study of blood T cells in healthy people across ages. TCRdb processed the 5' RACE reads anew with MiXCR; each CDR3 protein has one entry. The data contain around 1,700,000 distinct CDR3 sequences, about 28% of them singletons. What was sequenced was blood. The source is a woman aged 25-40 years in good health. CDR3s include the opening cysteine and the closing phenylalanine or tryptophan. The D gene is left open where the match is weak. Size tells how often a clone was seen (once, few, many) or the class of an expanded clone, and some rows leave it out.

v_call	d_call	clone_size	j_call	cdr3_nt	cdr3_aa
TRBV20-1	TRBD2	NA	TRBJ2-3	TGCAGTGCTCCTTCCCTAGCGGGAGGCACAGATACGCAGTATTTT	CSAPSLAGGTDTQYF
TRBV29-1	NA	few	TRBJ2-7	TGCAGCGTTGTAAAACCATCCCACGAGCAGTACTTC	CSVVKPSHEQYF
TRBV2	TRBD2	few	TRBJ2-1	TGTGCCAGCAGTGAACTAGCGGGGGGGCCGGATGAGCAGTTCTTC	CASSELAGGPDEQFF
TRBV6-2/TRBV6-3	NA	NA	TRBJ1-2	TGTGCCAGCAGTTTTAAGGGGCGCGGCTACACCTTC	CASSFKGRGYTF
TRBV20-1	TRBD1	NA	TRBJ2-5	TGCAGTGCTAGAGGGGATACAGGGGGCAGGGGAGAGACCCAGTACTTC	CSARGDTGGRGETQYF
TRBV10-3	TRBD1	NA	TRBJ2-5	TGTGCCATCAGTCTCGGGACAGCCAACAATGAGCAGTACTTC	CAISLGTANNEQYF
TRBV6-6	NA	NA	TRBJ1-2	TGTGCCAGCAGTTCGCCCCAGGGCTACGCTAACTATGGCTACACCTTC	CASSSPQGYANYGYTF
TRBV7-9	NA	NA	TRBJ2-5	TGTGCCAGCAGCTTAGTCAGGGGTCCCCAAGAGACCCAGTACTTC	CASSLVRGPQETQYF
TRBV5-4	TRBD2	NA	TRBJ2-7	TGTGCCAGCAGCTTGTCCAGCGGGATTGGAGAGCAGTACTTC	CASSLSSGIGEQYF
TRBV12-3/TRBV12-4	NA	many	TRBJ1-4	TGTGCCAGCAGCGGTAATGAAAAACTGTTTTTT	CASSGNEKLFF
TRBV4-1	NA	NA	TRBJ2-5	TGCGCCAGCAGCCAAGATGGCGGCTATGCCGAGACCCAGTACTTC	CASSQDGGYAETQYF
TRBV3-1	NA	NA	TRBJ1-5	TGTGCCAGCAGTTATCAGGGAGTACAGCCCCAGCATTTT	CASSYQGVQPQHF
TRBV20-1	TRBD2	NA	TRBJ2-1	TGCAGTGCTAACGGGAGGGGAAATGAGCAGTTCTTC	CSANGRGNEQFF
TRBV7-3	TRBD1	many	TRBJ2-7	TGTGCCAGCAGCCCTCAACCAGGGGGTCCCTACGAGCAGTACTTC	CASSPQPGGPYEQYF
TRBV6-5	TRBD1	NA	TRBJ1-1	TGTGCCAGCAGTATTGACAGGGGATTTCACACTGAAGCTTTCTTT	CASSIDRGFHTEAFF
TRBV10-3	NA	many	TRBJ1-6	TGTGCCATCAGCCCGTACACGTCCAATTCACCCCTCCACTTT	CAISPYTSNSPLHF
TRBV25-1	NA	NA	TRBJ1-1	TGTGCCAGCAGTGCTTGGGGGAGGACATCAGGGAACACTGAAGCTTTCTTT	CASSAWGRTSGNTEAFF
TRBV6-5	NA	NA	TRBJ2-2	TGTGCCAGCAGTTGGTACAGGGACGCCGGGGAGCTGTTTTTT	CASSWYRDAGELFF
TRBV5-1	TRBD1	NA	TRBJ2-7	TGCGCCAACAGCGCGGGACAGGAGGACTACGAGCAGTACTTC	CANSAGQEDYEQYF
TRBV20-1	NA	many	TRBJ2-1	TGCAGTGCTAGGATGGCGGGGCTCCCCCGGAATGAGCAGTTCTTC	CSARMAGLPRNEQFF
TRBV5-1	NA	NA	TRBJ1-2	TGCGCCAGCAGCTTCCGACAGGCGGGGTACTATGGCTACACCTTC	CASSFRQAGYYGYTF
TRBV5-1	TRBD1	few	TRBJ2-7	TGCGCCAGCAGCTCGGGACAGGGGTTCGACGAGCAGTACTTC	CASSSGQGFDEQYF
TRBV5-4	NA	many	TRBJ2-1	TGTGCCAGCAGCTTGCTTGGGGTAGGGAATGAGCAGTTCTTC	CASSLLGVGNEQFF
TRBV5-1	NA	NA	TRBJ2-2	TGCGCCAGCAGGGGGCGTGGGACGGCGAACACCGGGGAGCTGTTTTTT	CASRGRGTANTGELFF
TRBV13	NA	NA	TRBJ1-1	TGTGCCAGCAGCTTAGGCGGAGCCTCTGAAGCTTTCTTT	CASSLGGASEAFF
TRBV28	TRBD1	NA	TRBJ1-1	TGTGCCAGCAGGCTAACAGGGGGAGGCGCTGAAGCTTTCTTT	CASRLTGGGAEAFF
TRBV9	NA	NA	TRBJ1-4	TGTGCCAGCAGCGCTGGCGGCCGCTCTAATGAAAAACTGTTTTTT	CASSAGGRSNEKLFF
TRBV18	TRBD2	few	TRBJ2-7	TGTGCCAGCTCACCGCGGAGCGGGGTCTACGAGCAGTACTTC	CASSPRSGVYEQYF
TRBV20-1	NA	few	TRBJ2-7	TGCAGTGCTCAATGGACAGCTTCCTACGAGCAGTACTTC	CSAQWTASYEQYF
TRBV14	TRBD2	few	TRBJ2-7	TGTGCCAGCAGCCCCCGACTAGCTTCCGAGCAGTACTTC	CASSPRLASEQYF
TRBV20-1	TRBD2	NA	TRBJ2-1	TGCAGTGCGGCTAAAGCGGGAGGGGGGAACAATGAGCAGTTCTTC	CSAAKAGGGNNEQFF
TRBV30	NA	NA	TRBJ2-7	TGTGCCTGGAATACAGGCTCCTACGAGCAGTACTTC	CAWNTGSYEQYF
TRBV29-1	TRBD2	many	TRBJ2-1	TGCAGCGTTGGACCCTTAGCGGGAGGACTCTCCGACTACAATGAGCAGTTCTTC	CSVGPLAGGLSDYNEQFF
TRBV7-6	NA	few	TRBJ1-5	TGTGCCAGCAGCTTAGGATCCGGGTTTAGCAATCAGCCCCAGCATTTT	CASSLGSGFSNQPQHF
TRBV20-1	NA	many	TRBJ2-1	TGCAGTGCTGGGCGATTGGGCTACAATGAGCAGTTCTTC	CSAGRLGYNEQFF
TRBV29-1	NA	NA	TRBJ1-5	TGCAGCGTTGAGGAGGGGGGTGTGGGTCAGCCCCAGCATTTT	CSVEEGGVGQPQHF
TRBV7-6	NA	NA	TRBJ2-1	TGTGCCAGCAGCCCATCCGTGACAGGTGCCAATGAGCAGTTCTTC	CASSPSVTGANEQFF
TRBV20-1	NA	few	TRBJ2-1	TGCAGTGCTAGGTCGCTAGCGCAAGAGTTCTTC	CSARSLAQEFF
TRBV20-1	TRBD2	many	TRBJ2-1	TGCAGTGCCAGGACTAGCGGAGAGGGGCAGTTCTTC	CSARTSGEGQFF